The text below deals with one T cell receptor beta chain. Germline values: CDR1 SGHRS, CDR2 YFSETQ. This CDR3 comprises 14 residues. This sample stems from a study of blood T cells in healthy people across ages. Samples each yielded at least 6 micrograms of total RNA. PCR was performed a second time for roughly 7 to 11 cycles using a sample-barcoded 5' primer and a J-beta primer mix. TCRdb re-analysed the 5' RACE reads in MiXCR, keeping a single row per CDR3 protein. The sample records around 2 million distinct CDR3 sequences, around 40% being singletons. The V gene is TRBV5-1, the J gene TRBJ2-4; possibly TRBD1 or TRBD2 for D (6 bases each). The J call may be faulty, since TRBJ2-7 better matches the DNA end. Specimen: blood. This TCR derives from a human donor in good health. The CDR3 region has the DNA TGCGCCAGCAGCTTGGTGCGGGACAAGGGCGAGCAGTACTTC. Translated, it gives CASSLVRDKGEQYF.